The 23 T cell receptor beta chains reported below all come from one sample, sequenced in a study of Ad26.COV2.S vaccination and SARS-CoV-2 variants. Profiling relied on immunoSEQ multiplex PCR, and the TCRdb table lists in-frame clones only, not all of them. The table has some 410,000 clones, 92% seen once. Treatment defined: about 20 received Ad26.COV2.S at low or high dose, single or two shots; about five received placebo; per-sample allocation not given. Specimen acquisition occurred on day 63 following the initial vaccine or placebo injection. The sequences come from peripheral blood, collected in a trial of Ad26.COV2.S vaccine versus placebo. The receptors were sampled from a person aged 18-65 years who received the Ad26.COV2.S COVID-19 vaccine or a placebo.

CDR3 coding DNA: TGTGCCAGCAGCGCAACAGGGGGCGGGAAGACCCAGTACTTC. Its translation is CASSATGGGKTQYF. This chain uses TRBV9 with TRBJ2-5; 9 bases agree with TRBD1. The CDR3 consists of 14 residues. Germline values: CDR1 SGDLS, CDR2 YYNGEE. J was trimmed by 6 bases and V by 3 bases; bases with no gene match: 6.

The J gene is TRBJ2-7, the V gene TRBV29-1; possibly TRBD1 for D (5 bases). The V gene's germline CDR1 is SQVTM and CDR2 ANQGSEA. The CDR3 totals 15 residues. Between the trimmed V and J ends, which lost 3 bases and 2 bases, there was a span of 17 bases. Here the CDR3 DNA reads TGCAGCGTTGATTTAAACGGACATTTCCCCTACGAGCAGTACTTC. The encoded protein is CSVDLNGHFPYEQYF.

This clone is a singleton in its sample. The V call is TRBV4-3, the J call TRBJ1-6; TRBD1 aligns across 7 bases. Germline assignment: CDR1 LGHNA and CDR2 YSLEER. The CDR3 is 15 residues long. V trimming: 1 base; J trimming: 9 bases; junction bases outside the gene matches: 6. The CDR3 is CASSQGEGDSSPLHF. The CDR3, as DNA: TGCGCCAGCAGCCAAGGCGAGGGGGACAGTTCACCCCTCCACTTT.

The chain uses TRBV10-3 and TRBJ1-6, with D possibly TRBD1 on 5 matching bases. Germline V gene sequence: CDR1 ENHRY, CDR2 SYGVKD. The CDR3 extends over 15 amino acids. V dropped 3 bases and J dropped 12 bases, with 18 bases sitting between them. The CDR3: CAISDWQGRGEPLHF. The CDR3 bases are TGTGCCATCAGTGACTGGCAGGGTCGAGGGGAACCCCTCCACTTT.

This clone was seen a single time. CDR3 region: CASSLVGGEQFF. The CDR3 bases are TGTGCCAGCAGCTTAGTAGGTGGTGAGCAGTTCTTC. The V call is TRBV7-8, the J call TRBJ2-1; no definite D call. V was pared by 1 base and J by 9 bases, with 7 bases between. The germline CDR1 and CDR2 sequences are SGHVS and FQNEAQ. This CDR3 comprises 12 residues.

The CDR3 DNA reads as TGTGCCAGCAGCTTAGTAATGGGACTAGTCTCCAATGAGCAGTTCTTC. Its protein product is CASSLVMGLVSNEQFF. The J gene is TRBJ2-1, the V gene TRBV7-8; TRBD2 aligns across 8 bases. The CDR3 has 16 amino acids. Germline CDR1 SGHVS, CDR2 FQNEAQ. Trimming cost V 1 base and J 6 bases; bases outside gene matches: 8.

CDR3 sequence (DNA): TGTGCCAGCAGTTACTCCGCCAGTAGGACGAACAATGAGCAGTTCTTC. This translates into CASSYSASRTNNEQFF. This chain links TRBV6-6 with TRBJ2-1; D not resolved. Germline loops: CDR1 MNHNY, CDR2 SVGAGI (reference sequence). The V gene lost 0 bases and the J gene lost 5 bases, with 14 bases spanning the gap. There are 16 residues in the CDR3.

The CDR3 here is CASSRRGEKLFF. CDR3 coding DNA: TGTGCCAGCAGTAGACGGGGGGAAAAACTGTTTTTT. The rearrangement links TRBV7-2 to TRBJ1-4; perhaps TRBD1 as D (5 bases). The germline V and J ends were trimmed by 6 bases and 8 bases, with 10 bases remaining between them. This CDR3 region has 12 residues. Per germline, CDR1 SGHTA and CDR2 FQGNSA.

The chain joins TRBV27 to TRBJ1-3; unclear D gene. CDR3 size: 16 residues. Trimming removed 3 bases from V and 1 base from J, with 13 bases in between. CDR1 is MNHEY, CDR2 SMNVEV, per germline (reference sequence). This CDR3 is CASSFRAGVSGNTIYF. Here the CDR3 DNA reads TGTGCCAGCAGTTTTAGGGCGGGAGTATCTGGAAACACCATATATTTT.

This clone is a singleton in its sample. This chain links TRBV11-2 with TRBJ2-3; possibly TRBD2 for D (6 bases). Looked up from germline, CDR1 is SGHAT and CDR2 is FQNNGV. Trimming stripped 0 bases from V and 5 bases from J, with 12 bases between. This CDR3 has 15 residues. The CDR3 is CASSLESGLIDTQYF. The DNA for the CDR3 is TGTGCCAGCAGCTTAGAAAGCGGGCTCATAGATACGCAGTATTTT.

The genes are TRBV2 and TRBJ2-7, with TRBD1 matching over 11 bases. V was clipped by 8 bases and J by 8 bases; unmatched bases: 5. CDR3 length equals 12 residues. Germline V gene lookup returns CDR1 SNHLY and CDR2 FYNNEI. The CDR3 bases are TGTGCCAGCGGGCGGGACAGGGGGAAGCAGTACTTC. As protein: CASGRDRGKQYF.

This sequence joins TRBV7-2 and TRBJ2-7; TRBD1 matches 11 bases. Germline CDR1 reads SGHTA; CDR2 reads FQGNSA. This CDR3 region has 17 residues. Trimming removed 5 bases from V and 0 bases from J; junction bases left unmatched: 9. The DNA for the CDR3 is TGTGCCAGCAGCCCCCGAGGGACAGGGGGTAGCTCCTACGAGCAGTACTTC. Translating gives CASSPRGTGGSSYEQYF. Drawing the rest from reference TRBV7-2 and TRBJ2-7, the complete variable domain is GAGVSQSPSNKVTEKGKDVELRCDPISGHTALYWYRQSLGQGLEFLIYFQGNSAPDKSGLPSDRFSAERTGGSVSTLTIQRTQQEDSAVYLCASSPRGTGGSSYEQYFGPGTRLTVT.

The chain links TRBV5-1 to TRBJ1-2; possibly TRBD1 for D (5 bases). CDR1 and CDR2 (germline): SGHRS, YFSETQ. The length of the CDR3 is 15 residues. V shed 0 bases and J shed 4 bases, with 13 bases lying between them. The CDR3 coding sequence is TGCGCCAGCAGCTTGGATGGGGGTGAAGGCTATGGCTACACCTTC. This codes for CASSLDGGEGYGYTF.

This clone appeared once. A much more abundant neighbour one base away suggests this may be a read error. The rearrangement links TRBV6-5 to TRBJ1-2, with 8 nucleotides matching TRBD1. This CDR3 region has 15 residues. CDR1 and CDR2 from the germline V gene are MNHEY and SVGAGI. V lost 6 bases to trimming and J lost 2 bases; unmatched junction nucleotides: 8. The CDR3 region has the DNA TGTGCCAGCAGCCCAAGGACAGGGCAAAACTATGGCTACACCTTC. Translated, it gives CASSPRTGQNYGYTF.

This rearrangement joins TRBV9 to TRBJ2-5; D not resolved. The V gene's germline CDR1 is SGDLS and CDR2 YYNGEE. Between the trimmed V and J ends, which lost 3 bases and 4 bases, there was a span of 13 bases. The CDR3 covers 14 residues. CDR3 sequence (DNA): TGTGCCAGCAGCGCAACACAAAAGGGAGAGACCCAGTACTTC. Its translation is CASSATQKGETQYF.

The rearrangement joins TRBV7-9 to TRBJ1-1; D is uncertain. The CDR3 covers 14 residues. Germline loops: CDR1 SEHNR, CDR2 FQNEAQ (reference sequence). Trimming stripped 5 bases from V and 0 bases from J, with 10 bases between. The CDR3, as DNA: TGTGCCAGCAGCGAGGTTGCCTTGAACACTGAAGCTTTCTTT. Amino acid sequence: CASSEVALNTEAFF.

The gene calls are TRBV6-5 and TRBJ2-3; D is undetermined. The CDR3 length is 12 residues. Germline values: CDR1 MNHEY, CDR2 SVGAGI. The germline V and J ends were trimmed by 8 bases and 1 base, with 7 bases remaining between them. CDR3 region: CASGRGTDTQYF. CDR3 sequence (DNA): TGTGCCAGCGGTAGGGGCACAGATACGCAGTATTTT.

The V gene is TRBV5-1, the J gene TRBJ2-5; D is perhaps TRBD1 (6 bases). CDR3 length: 15 residues. The germline V and J ends were trimmed by 4 bases and 1 base, with 14 bases remaining between them. In germline, CDR1 is SGHRS, CDR2 YFSETQ. CDR3: CASSTMGAPQETQYF. In nucleotides, the CDR3 is TGCGCCAGCAGCACGATGGGGGCGCCCCAAGAGACCCAGTACTTC.

CDR3: CASSDPGSYEQYF. Here the CDR3 DNA reads TGCGCCAGCAGTGATCCAGGGTCGTACGAGCAGTACTTC. This chain joins TRBV10-1 and TRBJ2-7, with D perhaps matching TRBD1 (5 bases). Germline CDR1 and CDR2: WNHNN and SYGVQD (reference sequence). CDR3 length: 13 residues. V was cut by 3 bases and J by 4 bases, with 10 bases left in between.

This chain connects TRBV6-5 to TRBJ1-1; possible D gene TRBD1, 5 bases. The CDR3 contains 13 residues. The V gene lost 0 bases and the J gene lost 7 bases, with 9 bases spanning the gap. Germline CDR1 is MNHEY and CDR2 is SVGAGI. The CDR3: CASSYSRQLEAFF. DNA of the CDR3: TGTGCCAGCAGTTACTCGAGACAGCTTGAAGCTTTCTTT.

The chain is built from TRBV29-1 and TRBJ1-4, with D possibly matching TRBD1 (6 bases). This CDR3 comprises 13 residues. V shed 7 bases and J shed 3 bases, with 12 bases lying between them. Per the germline V gene, CDR1 is SQVTM and CDR2 is ANQGSEA. The CDR3 here is CSARGAANEKLFF. CDR3 coding DNA: TGCAGCGCCCGGGGGGCAGCTAATGAAAAACTGTTTTTT.

The chain has TRBV4-1 and TRBJ1-2; a weak D match, TRBD1 (6 bases). This CDR3 has 16 amino acids. V dropped 4 bases and J dropped 8 bases, with 23 bases sitting between them. Per germline, CDR1 MGHRA and CDR2 YSYEKL. The CDR3 DNA reads as TGCGCCAGCAGCCGACTGTCAGGGGACTTGGTGGAAGGCTACACCTTC. Its protein product is CASSRLSGDLVEGYTF.

DNA of the CDR3: TGTGCCAGCAGTTTTTCGACCCCCTCCGATAAGAGCACCGGGGAGCTGTTTTTT. This translates into CASSFSTPSDKSTGELFF. The chain carries TRBV27 and TRBJ2-2; D gene ambiguous. The germline CDR1 and CDR2 sequences are MNHEY and SMNVEV (reference sequence). This CDR3 spans 18 amino acids. V lost 3 bases, J lost 4 bases, and 21 bases lay in between.